This TCR beta chain appears in the sequencing data of a study of response to subunit inactivated influenza vaccine. The CDR3 extends over 16 amino acids. The germline gives CDR1 SGHVS, CDR2 FQNEAQ. The trim removed 7 bases at V and 2 bases at J, leaving 12 bases unmatched. TCRdb re-derived calls from the RT-PCR reads in MiXCR, one entry per CDR3 protein. The data contain roughly 650,000 distinct CDR3 sequences, approximately 14% of them seen just once; the ten biggest clones take up roughly 12%. In this sample, this clonotype turned up a few times. The antigen is undetermined. Regarding the study as a whole: Authors suggested few new T cells are recruited by each seasonal influenza vaccination.

This receptor was identified in a man aged 50 to 60 who received an inactivated influenza vaccine. The sequencing used PBMCs from blood, collected approximately 13 days after vaccination. V and J are TRBV7-8 and TRBJ2-3; 7 nucleotides match TRBD1. Here the CDR3 reads CASTQRGQKLTDTQYF. DNA of the CDR3: TGTGCCAGCACCCAAAGGGGACAGAAACTCACAGATACGCAGTATTTT.